This is a list of T cell receptor beta chains from one sample in a study of blood T cell repertoires in COVID-19. Clones were sequenced by immunoSEQ multiplex PCR, and TCRdb holds only the in-frame ones, with some missing. The data contain 150,000 or so clones, roughly 83% of them singletons. Sequencing was carried out using peripheral blood. Receptor source: a woman aged 55-70 years with acute or convalescent COVID-19. The CDR3 runs from the conserved cysteine through the conserved F or W. The order of the fields is clone size, J gene, D gene, V gene, CDR3 protein, CDR3 DNA. D genes are given only for firm matches. Not all rows give a size; the values are once, few, many and, for expanded clones, a class.

size: .
J: TRBJ1-6
D: .
V: TRBV9
CDR3: CASSYGNTRNSPLHF
DNA: TGTGCCAGCAGCTACGGGAACACCCGAAATTCACCCCTCCACTTT

size: .
J: TRBJ2-7
D: .
V: TRBV6-2/TRBV6-3
CDR3: CASSTTPQAAVAYEQYF
DNA: TGTGCCAGCAGCACCACTCCACAGGCTGCTGTCGCCTACGAGCAGTACTTC

size: .
J: TRBJ2-6
D: TRBD1
V: TRBV7-9
CDR3: CASSSGQFLFSGANVLTF
DNA: TGTGCCAGCAGCTCGGGACAGTTCCTATTCTCTGGGGCCAACGTCCTGACTTTC

size: .
J: TRBJ2-4
D: .
V: TRBV2
CDR3: CATSPATKNIQYF
DNA: TGTGCCACCTCTCCCGCGACCAAAAACATTCAGTACTTC

size: .
J: TRBJ1-2
D: TRBD1
V: TRBV5-6
CDR3: CASSLVRQGASYGYTF
DNA: TGTGCCAGCAGCCTGGTGCGACAGGGGGCGAGCTATGGCTACACCTTC

size: .
J: TRBJ2-6
D: .
V: TRBV7-3
CDR3: CASSRVQGRAGANVLTF
DNA: TGTGCCAGCAGCCGAGTTCAGGGTAGAGCTGGGGCCAACGTCCTGACTTTC

size: .
J: TRBJ1-6
D: TRBD1
V: TRBV6-7
CDR3: CASSYPRTGEVVYNSPLHF
DNA: TGTGCCAGCAGTTACCCCCGGACAGGGGAGGTAGTATATAATTCACCCCTCCACTTT

size: .
J: TRBJ1-1
D: TRBD1
V: TRBV19
CDR3: CASSTGQGRLRSEAFF
DNA: TGTGCCAGTAGTACCGGACAGGGGCGGCTTAGGTCTGAAGCTTTCTTT

size: .
J: TRBJ1-5
D: .
V: TRBV5-6
CDR3: CASSLYRAGFNQPQHF
DNA: TGTGCCAGCAGCTTGTACAGGGCAGGTTTTAATCAGCCCCAGCATTTT

size: .
J: TRBJ1-1
D: .
V: TRBV11-2
CDR3: CASSLGQEAFF
DNA: TGTGCCAGCAGTCTTGGACAAGAAGCTTTCTTT

size: .
J: TRBJ2-3
D: TRBD2
V: TRBV7-3
CDR3: CASSLLSGGIDTQYF
DNA: TGTGCCAGCAGCCTCCTTAGCGGGGGAATAGATACGCAGTATTTT

size: few
J: TRBJ1-2
D: .
V: TRBV6-6
CDR3: CASSYSRQGKAYGYTF
DNA: TGTGCCAGCAGTTACTCGCGGCAGGGGAAGGCATATGGCTACACCTTC

size: .
J: TRBJ1-1
D: .
V: TRBV18
CDR3: CASSPKTGAETEAFF
DNA: TGTGCCAGCTCGCCGAAGACAGGTGCGGAAACTGAAGCTTTCTTT

size: .
J: TRBJ2-1
D: TRBD2
V: TRBV7-9
CDR3: CASSLEGGTILYNEQFF
DNA: TGTGCCAGCAGCTTAGAAGGAGGGACTATTCTCTACAATGAGCAGTTCTTC

size: once
J: TRBJ2-3
D: TRBD2
V: TRBV9
CDR3: CASSGPGLAQGTQYF
DNA: TGTGCCAGCAGCGGACCGGGACTAGCTCAGGGGACGCAGTATTTT

size: .
J: TRBJ1-1
D: TRBD1
V: TRBV24-1
CDR3: CATRDRGGTTEAFF
DNA: TGTGCCACCAGGGACAGGGGGGGTACCACTGAAGCTTTCTTT

size: .
J: TRBJ2-7
D: TRBD1
V: TRBV11-2
CDR3: CASSLGAGGKEQYF
DNA: TGTGCCAGCAGCTTAGGGGCAGGGGGCAAGGAGCAGTACTTC